The 29 T cell receptor beta chains presented below share a single source sample, sequenced in a study of cytomegalovirus exposure and HLA in healthy donors. Vbeta (60) and Jbeta (13) primers were used in the PCR. This table comes from immunoSEQ multiplex PCR, and its TCRdb copy is limited to in-frame clones, with some not included. The data show 210,000 or so clones, around 81% seen once. The specimen sequenced was PBMCs. The receptors here all came from a woman aged 50 to 65 in good health and CMV-seropositive.

The chain has TRBV7-2 and TRBJ2-1; 8 bases map to TRBD2. The CDR3 has 16 amino acids. V lost 5 bases and J lost 4; bases outside the gene matches: 10. Germline V gives CDR1 SGHTA, CDR2 FQGNSA. In DNA form, the CDR3 reads TGTGCCAGCAGCCAGGGTATGCGGGGGGTATACAATGAGCAGTTCTTC. Amino acids: CASSQGMRGVYNEQFF. Together with reference TRBV7-2 and TRBJ2-1, the CDR3 gives the full variable domain: GAGVSQSPSNKVTEKGKDVELRCDPISGHTALYWYRQSLGQGLEFLIYFQGNSAPDKSGLPSDRFSAERTGGSVSTLTIQRTQQEDSAVYLCASSQGMRGVYNEQFFGPGTRLTVL.

Concerning this clone: Additional DNA sequences in this sample encode the identical CDR3. The J gene is TRBJ2-1, the V gene TRBV5-1; tentative D call: TRBD2 (6 bases). V shed 0 bases and J shed 7 bases, with 20 bases lying between them. This CDR3 is built from 17 residues. CDR1 SGHRS and CDR2 YFSETQ come from the germline V gene. CDR3 sequence: CASSLGLLARGGNEQFF. The CDR3 DNA sequence: TGCGCCAGCAGCTTGGGTCTACTGGCCCGGGGAGGTAATGAGCAGTTCTTC.

V and J are TRBV6-5 and TRBJ1-2; 7 bases are shared with TRBD1. Trimming removed 7 bases from V and 1 base from J; junction bases left unmatched: 3. Germline CDR1 is MNHEY and CDR2 is SVGAGI. The CDR3 contains 13 residues. The DNA for the CDR3 is TGTGCCAGCACGGGACAGCTTAACTATGGCTACACCTTC. Protein sequence: CASTGQLNYGYTF.

The rearrangement joins TRBV27 to TRBJ1-2; possibly TRBD1 for D (5 bases). V dropped 6 bases and J dropped 2 bases, with 16 bases sitting between them. Germline V gene lookup returns CDR1 MNHEY and CDR2 SMNVEV (reference sequence). The CDR3 is 15 amino acids. The CDR3 loop reads CASSLRQNINYGYTF. In nucleotides, the CDR3 is TGTGCCAGCAGCTTAAGACAGAATATAAACTATGGCTACACCTTC.

The chain combines TRBV30 with TRBJ2-3; D not certain. Germline lookup yields CDR1 GTSNPN and CDR2 SVGIG (reference sequence). This CDR3 contains 12 residues. The V gene lost 2 bases and the J gene lost 2 bases, with 5 bases spanning the gap. CDR3 bases: TGTGCCTGGAGTCCCCACACAGATACGCAGTATTTT. Protein product: CAWSPHTDTQYF.

This chain connects TRBV4-2 to TRBJ1-4; D gene unclear. The CDR3 is 16 amino acids. Trimming stripped 0 bases from V and 4 bases from J, with 12 bases between. CDR1 and CDR2 from the germline V gene are LGHNA and YNFKEQ. The CDR3 DNA follows: TGTGCCAGCAGCCAAGATGGGGTCGGGAATAATGAAAAACTGTTTTTT. It is translated as CASSQDGVGNNEKLFF.

The gene calls are TRBV11-2 and TRBJ2-4; 9 bases fit TRBD1. J gave up 6 bases and V 5 bases, and 5 bases lay outside the gene matches. Looked up from germline, CDR1 is SGHAT and CDR2 is FQNNGV. The CDR3 is 14 amino acids. CDR3 protein: CASSPQGAGNIQYF. Here the CDR3 DNA reads TGTGCCAGCAGCCCACAGGGGGCGGGAAACATTCAGTACTTC.

The rearrangement uses TRBV6-1 and TRBJ1-6; no clear D. Germline CDR1 reads MNHNS; CDR2 reads SASEGT. This CDR3 is built from 13 residues. V was pared by 6 bases and J by 5 bases, with 8 bases between. In DNA, the CDR3 is TGTGCCAGCAGCTCCTCTGATAATTCACCCCTCCACTTT. This gives the protein CASSSSDNSPLHF.

The chain carries TRBV7-9 and TRBJ2-7; 7 nucleotides agree with TRBD1. The CDR3 runs to 15 residues. The ends lost 1 base at V and 6 bases at J; junction bases unmatched: 9. In germline, CDR1 is SEHNR, CDR2 FQNEAQ (reference sequence). CDR3 bases: TGTGCCAGCAGCTTAGAGGGGGCCCCTTCGCGCGAGCAGTACTTC. Amino acid sequence: CASSLEGAPSREQYF.

This sequence joins TRBV11-2 and TRBJ2-5, with unresolved D. The germline V gene encodes CDR1 SGHAT and CDR2 FQNNGV. V gave up 5 bases and J gave up 5 bases, with 12 bases separating them. This CDR3 comprises 13 residues. This CDR3 is CASSRIVVETQYF. The DNA of the CDR3 is TGTGCCAGCAGCCGAATAGTCGTGGAGACCCAGTACTTC.

The chain couples TRBV7-9 to TRBJ1-2; TRBD1 matches 7 bases. V dropped 3 bases and J dropped 4; count of bases not matched to a gene: 2. The length of the CDR3 is 13 residues. The germline CDR1 and CDR2 sequences are SEHNR and FQNEAQ (reference sequence). CDR3 in DNA: TGTGCCAGCAGCTTGGGACAGCCCTATGGCTACACCTTC. It codes for CASSLGQPYGYTF.

This clone was counted between two and nine times. The rearrangement links TRBV2 to TRBJ1-1, with D possibly being TRBD1 (5 bases). The V and J ends lost 3 bases and 8 bases respectively, with 13 bases between them. The CDR3 is 13 residues long. Germline V gives CDR1 SNHLY, CDR2 FYNNEI. The CDR3 protein is CASSDWGLGEAFF. In nucleotides, the CDR3 is TGTGCCAGCAGTGACTGGGGACTTGGAGAAGCTTTCTTT.

The genes are TRBV27 and TRBJ2-1, with 14 nucleotides matching TRBD2. From germline, CDR1 is MNHEY and CDR2 SMNVEV (reference sequence). With 5 bases clipped from V and 9 bases from J, the junction kept 18 bases outside the gene matches. The CDR3 length is 19 residues. CDR3 nucleotide sequence: TGTGCCAGCAGTCGGTATCGTTTCTACCGACTAGCGGGGGGGCTTGAGCAGTTCTTC. Amino acid sequence: CASSRYRFYRLAGGLEQFF.

The chain links TRBV15 to TRBJ1-6; a weak D match, TRBD1 (6 bases). CDR1 and CDR2 (germline): LNHNV, YYDKDF (reference sequence). The CDR3 loop spans 15 amino acids. V was cut by 4 bases and J by 7 bases, with 14 bases left in between. CDR3 sequence (DNA): TGTGCCACCAGCACCTTAGACAGGTCAAATTCACCCCTCCACTTT. Protein product: CATSTLDRSNSPLHF.

This sequence joins TRBV30 and TRBJ1-5; 7 bases fit TRBD1. This CDR3 region has 14 residues. The germline V gene encodes CDR1 GTSNPN and CDR2 SVGIG (reference sequence). Trimming at V came to 5 bases and at J to 3 bases, leaving 7 bases not matched to a gene. The CDR3 region has the DNA TGTGCCTGGGGGCCGGGACAGATCAATCAGCCCCAGCATTTT. It codes for CAWGPGQINQPQHF.

The chain has TRBV18 and TRBJ2-7; possibly TRBD1 for D (6 bases). Germline V gives CDR1 KGHSH, CDR2 LQKENI. CDR3 size: 15 residues. Trimming removed 3 bases from V and 3 bases from J, with 15 bases in between. For the CDR3, the DNA is TGTGCCAGCTCACCTCAGGCAGGGGAAGGCTACGAGCAGTACTTC. Protein product: CASSPQAGEGYEQYF.

The chain links TRBV29-1 to TRBJ2-7; TRBD1 aligns across 7 bases. The junction had 8 bases not matched to a gene; V was cut back by 0 bases and J by 12 bases. CDR1 and CDR2 (germline): SQVTM, ANQGSEA. The CDR3 loop spans 12 amino acids. CDR3 nucleotide sequence: TGCAGCGTTGAAGATCCTATCGCAGGGGGGTACTTC. Translation gives CSVEDPIAGGYF.

The chain has TRBV7-2 and TRBJ2-7; 8 bases are a match to TRBD2. Germline CDR1 SGHTA, CDR2 FQGNSA. This CDR3 region has 13 residues. The V and J ends lost 5 bases and 8 bases, in that order; junction bases with no gene match: 8. The CDR3 bases are TGTGCCAGCAGCCCCCGGGGGGGCCGTAAGCAGTACTTC. Its protein product is CASSPRGGRKQYF.

The chain has TRBV7-9 and TRBJ1-6; no clear D. V gave up 4 bases and J gave up 11 bases, with 15 bases separating them. The CDR3 extends over 14 amino acids. Germline assignment: CDR1 SEHNR and CDR2 FQNEAQ (reference sequence). This CDR3 reads CASSYPVSNAPLHF. The DNA for the CDR3 is TGTGCCAGCAGCTATCCAGTTTCAAACGCACCCCTCCACTTT.

The rearrangement joins TRBV6-6 to TRBJ1-1, with D maybe TRBD1 (5 bases). CDR1 and CDR2 from the germline V gene are MNHNY and SVGAGI (reference sequence). This CDR3 has 14 amino acids. The V and J ends lost 7 bases and 2 bases respectively, with 14 bases between them. The CDR3 bases are TGTGCCAGCACTCTGGCCGGGGGAAACACTGAAGCTTTCTTT. This translates into CASTLAGGNTEAFF.

The CDR3 bases are TGTGCCAGCAGTTCCCTCAGGACAGGCCTCACTGAAGCTTTCTTT. It specifies CASSSLRTGLTEAFF. The chain carries TRBV27 and TRBJ1-1, with 7 bases identical to TRBD1. The length of the CDR3 is 15 residues. Germline V CDR1 and CDR2: MNHEY, SMNVEV (reference sequence). With 4 bases clipped from V and 4 bases from J, the junction kept 9 bases outside the gene matches.

This rearrangement joins TRBV6-6 to TRBJ2-1, with 12 bases lining up with TRBD2. CDR1 MNHNY and CDR2 SVGAGI come from the germline V gene (reference sequence). There are 16 residues in the CDR3. With V trimmed by 2 bases and J by 1 base, 0 bases remained unmatched. This CDR3 is CASSYLAGGSYNEQFF. In DNA form, the CDR3 reads TGTGCCAGCAGTTACCTAGCGGGGGGGTCCTACAATGAGCAGTTCTTC.

The J gene is TRBJ2-5, the V gene TRBV5-1; 7 bases are shared with TRBD1. The V segment lost 0 bases and the J segment 3 bases; nucleotides outside the gene matches: 5. Germline CDR1 SGHRS, CDR2 YFSETQ. CDR3 length: 15 residues. This CDR3 reads CASSLGWTGEETQYF. The CDR3 DNA reads TGCGCCAGCAGCTTGGGGTGGACAGGAGAAGAGACCCAGTACTTC.

This clone was detected only once. The chain combines TRBV25-1 with TRBJ2-1; possibly TRBD1 for D (5 bases). Germline V gene lookup returns CDR1 MGHDK and CDR2 SYGVNS. CDR3 size: 15 residues. The V gene lost 3 bases and the J gene lost 12 bases, with 21 bases spanning the gap. The CDR3 spells CASSDLGRDRSGQFF. CDR3 coding DNA: TGTGCCAGCAGTGATTTAGGCAGGGATCGGTCGGGGCAGTTCTTC.

The V gene is TRBV19, the J gene TRBJ2-1; 8 bases match TRBD1. The germline CDR1 and CDR2 sequences are LNHDA and SQIVND (reference sequence). Germline trimming cut 5 bases from V and 5 bases from J; bases unmatched to any gene: 8. The CDR3 loop spans 15 amino acids. The CDR3 DNA reads as TGTGCCAGTAGTGTCCGGACAGGGATCGACAATGAGCAGTTCTTC. It yields the protein CASSVRTGIDNEQFF. Using reference TRBV19 and TRBJ2-1 for the parts outside the CDR3, the full variable domain is DGGITQSPKYLFRKEGQNVTLSCEQNLNHDAMYWYRQDPGQGLRLIYYSQIVNDFQKGDIAEGYSVSREKKESFPLTVTSAQKNPTAFYLCASSVRTGIDNEQFFGPGTRLTVL.

Note on this clone: This specimen includes other DNA sequences encoding the same CDR3. This sequence joins TRBV18 and TRBJ1-1, with TRBD1 matching 8 bases. Germline V gene lookup returns CDR1 KGHSH and CDR2 LQKENI. The V gene end was trimmed by 3 bases and the J gene end by 2 bases; junction bases not matched to a gene: 2. CDR3 length: 14 residues. This CDR3 reads CASSPGQGNTEAFF. The CDR3, as DNA: TGTGCCAGCTCACCCGGACAGGGAAACACTGAAGCTTTCTTT.

This rearrangement joins TRBV6-6 to TRBJ1-1; a possible D gene is TRBD1 (5 bases). The V and J ends lost 2 bases and 4 bases respectively, with 8 bases between them. CDR3 size: 13 residues. Germline V CDR1 and CDR2: MNHNY, SVGAGI (reference sequence). CDR3 sequence reads: CASSYGGLTEAFF. CDR3 coding DNA: TGTGCCAGCAGTTACGGGGGACTCACTGAAGCTTTCTTT.

The rearrangement joins TRBV5-4 to TRBJ1-1; D remains ambiguous. The germline V gene encodes CDR1 SGHNT and CDR2 YYREEE (reference sequence). The V end lost 1 base, the J end lost 1 base, and 5 bases lay between the germline ends. The CDR3 spans 13 residues. This CDR3 reads CASSLWQNTEAFF. CDR3 in DNA: TGTGCCAGCAGCTTGTGGCAGAACACTGAAGCTTTCTTT.

This chain connects TRBV13 to TRBJ2-3; 10 bases are shared with TRBD2. In germline, CDR1 is PRHDT, CDR2 FYEKMQ (reference sequence). This CDR3 is built from 14 residues. J was trimmed by 3 bases and V by 4 bases; bases with no gene match: 1. The chain's CDR3 is CASSSGLATDTQYF. The CDR3 coding sequence is TGTGCCAGCAGCTCGGGACTAGCGACAGATACGCAGTATTTT.